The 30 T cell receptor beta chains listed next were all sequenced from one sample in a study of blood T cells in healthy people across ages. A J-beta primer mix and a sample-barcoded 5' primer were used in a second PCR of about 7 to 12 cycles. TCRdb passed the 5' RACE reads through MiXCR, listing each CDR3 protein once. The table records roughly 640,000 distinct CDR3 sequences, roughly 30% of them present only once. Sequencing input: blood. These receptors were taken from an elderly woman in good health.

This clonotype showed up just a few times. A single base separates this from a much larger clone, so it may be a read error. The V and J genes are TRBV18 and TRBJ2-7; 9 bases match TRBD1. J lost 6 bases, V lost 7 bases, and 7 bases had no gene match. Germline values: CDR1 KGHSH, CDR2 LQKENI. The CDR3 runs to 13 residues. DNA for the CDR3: TGTGCCAGCTGGTCCCGGGACAGGGCCGAGCAGTACTTC. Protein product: CASWSRDRAEQYF.

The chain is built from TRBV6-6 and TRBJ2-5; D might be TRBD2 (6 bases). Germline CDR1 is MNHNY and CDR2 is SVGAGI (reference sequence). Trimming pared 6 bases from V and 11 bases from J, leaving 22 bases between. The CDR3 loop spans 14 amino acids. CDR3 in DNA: TGTGCCAGCAGGGCCGGGACCAGGGAGGCTGAGCAGTACTTC. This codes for CASRAGTREAEQYF.

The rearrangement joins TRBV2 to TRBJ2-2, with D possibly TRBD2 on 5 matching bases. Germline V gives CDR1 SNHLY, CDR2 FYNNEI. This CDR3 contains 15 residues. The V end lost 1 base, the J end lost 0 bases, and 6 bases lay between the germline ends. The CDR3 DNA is TGTGCCAGCAGTGAAGAAGCGGCGAACACCGGGGAGCTGTTTTTT. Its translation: CASSEEAANTGELFF. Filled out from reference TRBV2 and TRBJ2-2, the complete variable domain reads EPEVTQTPSHQVTQMGQEVILRCVPISNHLYFYWYRQILGQKVEFLVSFYNNEISEKSEIFDDQFSVERPDGSNFTLKIRSTKLEDSAMYFCASSEEAANTGELFFGEGSRLTVL.

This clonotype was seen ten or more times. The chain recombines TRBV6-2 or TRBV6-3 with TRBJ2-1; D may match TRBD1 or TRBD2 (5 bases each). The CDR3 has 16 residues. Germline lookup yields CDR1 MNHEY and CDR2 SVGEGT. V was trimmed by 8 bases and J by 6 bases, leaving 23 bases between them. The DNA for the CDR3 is TGTGCCAGCGGGACGTTCTCGGCCACGAACCGCAATGAGCAGTTCTTC. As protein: CASGTFSATNRNEQFF.

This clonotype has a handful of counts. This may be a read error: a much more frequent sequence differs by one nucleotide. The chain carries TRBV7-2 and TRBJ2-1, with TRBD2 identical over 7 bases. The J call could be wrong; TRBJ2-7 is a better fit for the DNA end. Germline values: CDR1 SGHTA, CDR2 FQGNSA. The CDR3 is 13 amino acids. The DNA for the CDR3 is TGTGCCAGCAGCTCCGGGGACTACAATGAGCAGTACTTC. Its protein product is CASSSGDYNEQYF.

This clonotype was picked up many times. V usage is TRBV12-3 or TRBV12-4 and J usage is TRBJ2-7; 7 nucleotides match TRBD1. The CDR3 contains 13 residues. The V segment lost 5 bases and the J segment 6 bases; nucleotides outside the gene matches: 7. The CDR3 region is CASSPPDRAEQYF. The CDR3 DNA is TGTGCCAGCAGTCCACCTGACAGGGCCGAGCAGTACTTC.

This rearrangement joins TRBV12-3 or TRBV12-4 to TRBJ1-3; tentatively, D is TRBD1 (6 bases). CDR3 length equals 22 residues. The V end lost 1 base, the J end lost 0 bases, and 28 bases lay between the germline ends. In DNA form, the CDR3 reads TGTGCCAGCAGTTTAGTAAAACTAAAACAGGGCCACAGGGCGCTCTCTGGAAACACCATATATTTT. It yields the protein CASSLVKLKQGHRALSGNTIYF.

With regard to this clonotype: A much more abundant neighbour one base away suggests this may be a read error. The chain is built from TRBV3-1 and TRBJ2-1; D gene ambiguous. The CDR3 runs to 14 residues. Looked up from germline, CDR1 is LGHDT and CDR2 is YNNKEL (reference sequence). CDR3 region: CVSSPIESYNEQFF. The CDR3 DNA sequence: TGTGTCAGCAGCCCCATTGAATCCTACAATGAGCAGTTCTTC.

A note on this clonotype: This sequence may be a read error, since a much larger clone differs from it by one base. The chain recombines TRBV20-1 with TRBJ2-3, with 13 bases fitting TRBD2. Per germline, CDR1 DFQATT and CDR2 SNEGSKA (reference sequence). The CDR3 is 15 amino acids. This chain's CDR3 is CSALLAGGVPDTRYF. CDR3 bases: TGCAGTGCGTTACTAGCGGGGGGGGTTCCAGATACGCGGTATTTT.

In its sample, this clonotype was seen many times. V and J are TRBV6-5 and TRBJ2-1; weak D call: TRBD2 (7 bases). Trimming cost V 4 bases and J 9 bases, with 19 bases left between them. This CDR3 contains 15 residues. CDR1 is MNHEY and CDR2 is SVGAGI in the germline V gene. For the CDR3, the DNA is TGTGCCAGCAGTTCCCCGGGGGGCCCCTCGGCTGAGCAGTTCTTC. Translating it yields CASSSPGGPSAEQFF.

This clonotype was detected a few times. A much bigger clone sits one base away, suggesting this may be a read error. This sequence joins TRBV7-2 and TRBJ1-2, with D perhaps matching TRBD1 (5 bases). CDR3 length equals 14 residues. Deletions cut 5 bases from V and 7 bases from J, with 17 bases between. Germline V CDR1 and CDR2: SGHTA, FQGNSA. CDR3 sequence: CASSKGRGETGYTF. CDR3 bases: TGTGCCAGCAGCAAGGGACGGGGAGAAACTGGCTACACCTTC.

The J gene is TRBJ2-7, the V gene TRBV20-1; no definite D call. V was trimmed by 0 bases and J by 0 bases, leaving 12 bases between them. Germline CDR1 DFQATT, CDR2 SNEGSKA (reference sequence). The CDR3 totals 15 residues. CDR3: CSARDLKPSSYEQYF. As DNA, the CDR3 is TGCAGTGCTAGAGATTTGAAACCTTCCTCCTACGAGCAGTACTTC.

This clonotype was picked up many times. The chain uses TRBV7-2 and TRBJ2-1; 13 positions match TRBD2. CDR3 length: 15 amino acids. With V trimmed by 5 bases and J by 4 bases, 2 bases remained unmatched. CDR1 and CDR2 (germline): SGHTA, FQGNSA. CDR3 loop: CASSTSGGAYNEQFF. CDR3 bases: TGTGCCAGCAGCACTAGCGGGGGGGCGTACAATGAGCAGTTCTTC.

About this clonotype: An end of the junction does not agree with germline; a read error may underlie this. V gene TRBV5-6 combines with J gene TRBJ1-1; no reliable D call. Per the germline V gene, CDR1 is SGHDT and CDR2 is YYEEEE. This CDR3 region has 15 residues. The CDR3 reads CAGSLRLGMNTEAFF. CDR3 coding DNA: TGTGCCGGCAGCTTAAGGCTGGGGATGAACACTGAAGCTTTCTTT. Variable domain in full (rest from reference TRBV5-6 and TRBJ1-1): DAGVTQSPTHLIKTRGQQVTLRCSPKSGHDTVSWYQQALGQGPQFIFQYYEEEERQRGNFPDRFSGHQFPNYSSELNVNALLLGDSALYLCAGSLRLGMNTEAFFGQGTRLTVV.

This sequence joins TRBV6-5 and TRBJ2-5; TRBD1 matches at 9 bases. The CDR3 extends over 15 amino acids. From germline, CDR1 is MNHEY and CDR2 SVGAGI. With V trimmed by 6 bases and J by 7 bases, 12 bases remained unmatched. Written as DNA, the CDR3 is TGTGCCAGCAGAAAGACCGGGACAGGGACAGGGACCCAGTACTTC. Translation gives CASRKTGTGTGTQYF.

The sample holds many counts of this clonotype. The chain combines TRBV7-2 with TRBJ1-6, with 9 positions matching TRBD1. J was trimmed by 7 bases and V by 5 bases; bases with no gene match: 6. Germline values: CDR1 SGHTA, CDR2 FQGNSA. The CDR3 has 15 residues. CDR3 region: CASSPGTGPNSPLHF. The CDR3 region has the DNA TGTGCCAGCAGCCCCGGGACAGGGCCGAATTCACCCCTCCACTTT.

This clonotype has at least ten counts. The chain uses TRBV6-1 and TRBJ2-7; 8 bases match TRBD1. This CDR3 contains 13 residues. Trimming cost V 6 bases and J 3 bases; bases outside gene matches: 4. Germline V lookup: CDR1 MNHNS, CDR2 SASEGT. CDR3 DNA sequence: TGTGCCAGCAGCCGACAGGGGAACTACGAGCAGTACTTC. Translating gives CASSRQGNYEQYF.

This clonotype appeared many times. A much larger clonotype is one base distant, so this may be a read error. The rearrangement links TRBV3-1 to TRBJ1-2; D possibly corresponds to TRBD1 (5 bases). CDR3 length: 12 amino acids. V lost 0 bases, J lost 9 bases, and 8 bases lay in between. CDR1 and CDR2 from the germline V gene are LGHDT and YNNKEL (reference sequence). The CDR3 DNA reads TGTGCCAGCAGCCAAGAGGGGGATAGCTACACCTTC. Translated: CASSQEGDSYTF.

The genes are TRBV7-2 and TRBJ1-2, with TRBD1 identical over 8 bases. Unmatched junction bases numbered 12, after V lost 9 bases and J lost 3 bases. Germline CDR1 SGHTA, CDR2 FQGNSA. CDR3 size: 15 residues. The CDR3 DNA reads TGTGCCAGAGGGACAGGACCTCCGAGGGACTATGGCTACACCTTC. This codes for CARGTGPPRDYGYTF.

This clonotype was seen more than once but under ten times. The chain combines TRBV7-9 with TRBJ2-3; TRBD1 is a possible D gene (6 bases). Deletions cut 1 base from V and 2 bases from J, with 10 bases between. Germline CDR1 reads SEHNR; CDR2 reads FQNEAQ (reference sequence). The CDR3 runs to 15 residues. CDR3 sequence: CASSLVDRLTDTQYF. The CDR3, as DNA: TGTGCCAGCAGCTTAGTAGACAGGCTCACAGATACGCAGTATTTT.

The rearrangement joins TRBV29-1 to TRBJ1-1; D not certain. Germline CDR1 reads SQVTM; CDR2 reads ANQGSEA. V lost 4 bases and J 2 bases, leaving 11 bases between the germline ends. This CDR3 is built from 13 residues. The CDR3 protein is CSVARQINTEAFF. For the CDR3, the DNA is TGCAGCGTTGCCCGGCAGATCAACACTGAAGCTTTCTTT.

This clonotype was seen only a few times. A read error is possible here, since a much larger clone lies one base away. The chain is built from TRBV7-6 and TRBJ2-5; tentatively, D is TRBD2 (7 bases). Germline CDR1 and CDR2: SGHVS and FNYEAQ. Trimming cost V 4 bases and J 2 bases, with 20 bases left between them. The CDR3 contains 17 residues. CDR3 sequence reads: CASSSSLGRGLQETQYF. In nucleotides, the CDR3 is TGTGCCAGCAGCTCGTCCCTTGGGCGGGGGCTTCAAGAGACCCAGTACTTC.

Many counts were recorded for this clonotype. DNA of the CDR3: TGCAGTGCTAGAGATGTAGGGAGCAGGAAGGACAGGACGGCACAAGAGACCCAGTACTTC. It yields the protein CSARDVGSRKDRTAQETQYF. The chain joins TRBV20-1 to TRBJ2-5; 7 bases line up with TRBD1. The V gene end was trimmed by 0 bases and the J gene end by 2 bases; junction bases not matched to a gene: 21. Germline CDR1 and CDR2: DFQATT and SNEGSKA (reference sequence). The CDR3 spans 20 residues.

The chain's CDR3 is CASSPGIYEAFF. CDR3 DNA: TGTGCCAGCAGCCCAGGGATCTATGAAGCTTTCTTT. The genes are TRBV7-2 and TRBJ1-1; weak D call: TRBD1 (5 bases). V lost 5 bases, J lost 7 bases, and 11 bases lay in between. Germline CDR1 is SGHTA and CDR2 is FQGNSA. The CDR3 has 12 amino acids.

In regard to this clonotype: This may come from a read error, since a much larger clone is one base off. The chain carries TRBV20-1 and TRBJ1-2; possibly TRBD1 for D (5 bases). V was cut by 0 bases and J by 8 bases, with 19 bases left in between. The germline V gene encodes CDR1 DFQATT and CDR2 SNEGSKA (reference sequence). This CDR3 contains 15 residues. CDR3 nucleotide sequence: TGCAGTGCTAGAGATGAACGGGGCTCCACGTGGGGCTACACCTTC. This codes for CSARDERGSTWGYTF.

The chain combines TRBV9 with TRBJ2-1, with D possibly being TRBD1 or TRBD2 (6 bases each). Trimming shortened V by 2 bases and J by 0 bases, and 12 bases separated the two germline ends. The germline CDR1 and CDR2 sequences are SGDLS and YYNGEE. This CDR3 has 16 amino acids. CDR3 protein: CASSVGGGGSYNEQFF. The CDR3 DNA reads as TGTGCCAGCAGCGTCGGAGGAGGGGGCTCCTACAATGAGCAGTTCTTC.

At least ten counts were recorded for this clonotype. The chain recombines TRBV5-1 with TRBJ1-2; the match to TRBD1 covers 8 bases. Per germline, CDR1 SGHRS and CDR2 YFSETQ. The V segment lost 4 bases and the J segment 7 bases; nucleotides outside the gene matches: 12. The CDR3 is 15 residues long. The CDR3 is CASSEEGTGWGGYTF. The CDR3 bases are TGCGCCAGCAGCGAGGAGGGGACAGGCTGGGGTGGCTACACCTTC.

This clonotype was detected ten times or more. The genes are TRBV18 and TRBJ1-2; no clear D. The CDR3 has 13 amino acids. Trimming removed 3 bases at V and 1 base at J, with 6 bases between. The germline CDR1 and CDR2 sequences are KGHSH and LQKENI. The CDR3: CASSPQDNYGYTF. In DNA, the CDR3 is TGTGCCAGCTCACCCCAGGATAACTATGGCTACACCTTC.

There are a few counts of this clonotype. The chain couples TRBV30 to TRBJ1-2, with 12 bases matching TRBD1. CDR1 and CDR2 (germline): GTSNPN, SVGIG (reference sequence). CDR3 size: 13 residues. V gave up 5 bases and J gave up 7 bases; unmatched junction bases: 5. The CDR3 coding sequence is TGTGCCTGGGAAGGGACAGGGGGCTCTGGCTACACCTTC. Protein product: CAWEGTGGSGYTF.

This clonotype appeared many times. Written as DNA, the CDR3 is TGTGCCAGCAGTGTTAGTGACTTTACCTACGAGCAGTACTTC. Its protein is CASSVSDFTYEQYF. The chain carries TRBV2 and TRBJ2-7, with D uncertain. This CDR3 comprises 14 residues. The germline gives CDR1 SNHLY, CDR2 FYNNEI. Trimming stripped 4 bases from V and 2 bases from J, with 12 bases between.